The entry below gives a single T cell receptor (beta chain) sequence along with its context. The V end lost 1 base, the J end lost 3 bases, and 9 bases lay between the germline ends. The CDR3 runs 14 residues. Germline-derived CDR1 and CDR2 are LGHDT and YNNKEL (reference sequence). The entry originates in a study of control samples from healthy donors and cancer patients. Sequencing used immunoSEQ multiplex PCR; TCRdb keeps in-frame clones, though not all of them. This sample has roughly 100,000 clones, with 80% to 95% found just once. The V and J genes are TRBV3-1 (or the pseudogene TRBV3-2) and TRBJ1-1; perhaps TRBD1 as D (6 bases). The TCR comes from a human donor in good health. The donor label of this sample is uncertain. Sample: blood. The CDR3 sequence: CASSQVDRHTEAFF. The DNA of the CDR3 is TGTGCCAGCAGCCAAGTTGACAGGCACACTGAAGCTTTCTTT.